This entry lists 5 T cell receptor beta chains sequenced from one sample in a study of CD8 T cells in Susac syndrome. An input of about 0.5 to 1 ug of RNA was subjected to reverse transcription using random hexamers. Each CDR3 protein is one row after TCRdb ran MiXCR on the immunoSEQ multiplex PCR reads. This sample has around 200,000 distinct CDR3 sequences; 90% to 95% occur once, and the top ten carry 0.1% to 0.15%. Specimen: CD8+ T cells from PBMCs. The receptors here all came from a human donor with multiple sclerosis.

This clonotype was counted once. This chain connects TRBV4-2 to TRBJ2-3; tentatively, D is TRBD1 or TRBD2 (5 bases each). The germline V gene has CDR1 LGHNA and CDR2 YNFKEQ. V shed 4 bases and J shed 0 bases, with 17 bases lying between them. CDR3 length equals 17 residues. CDR3 DNA sequence: TGTGCCAGCAGCCTAGTGGGGGTGGGAATTAGCACAGATACGCAGTATTTT. Translated, it gives CASSLVGVGISTDTQYF.

The chain has TRBV5-4 and TRBJ2-5; 8 bases match TRBD1. V lost 4 bases, J lost 5 bases, and 10 bases stayed unmatched. The CDR3 sequence is 15 residues long. Germline assignment: CDR1 SGHNT and CDR2 YYREEE (reference sequence). CDR3 bases: TGTGCCAGCAGCGACCCGGACAGGGTCCGGGAGACCCAGTACTTC. It codes for CASSDPDRVRETQYF.

The rearrangement links TRBV7-9 to TRBJ1-2; 8 bases agree with TRBD1. The CDR3 covers 13 residues. With 5 bases clipped from V and 5 bases from J, the junction kept 4 bases outside the gene matches. Germline assignment: CDR1 SEHNR and CDR2 FQNEAQ (reference sequence). The CDR3 sequence: CASSPGQVYGYTF. The DNA for the CDR3 is TGTGCCAGCAGCCCGGGACAGGTTTATGGCTACACCTTC. The entire variable domain, with the rest obtained from reference TRBV7-9 and TRBJ1-2, is as follows: DTGVSQNPRHKITKRGQNVTFRCDPISEHNRLYWYRQTLGQGPEFLTYFQNEAQLEKSRLLSDRFSAERPKGSFSTLEIQRTEQGDSAMYLCASSPGQVYGYTFGSGTRLTVV.

The chain combines TRBV29-1 with TRBJ2-7, with 11 bases fitting TRBD1. The CDR3 is 16 residues long. Germline values: CDR1 SQVTM, CDR2 ANQGSEA. Germline trimming cut 4 bases from V and 3 bases from J; bases unmatched to any gene: 11. CDR3 region: CSVVLGQGGQYYEQYF. In DNA, the CDR3 is TGCAGCGTTGTGTTGGGACAGGGGGGACAATACTACGAGCAGTACTTC.

This chain links TRBV29-1 with TRBJ2-3, with 10 bases identical to TRBD2. CDR3 length equals 13 residues. Germline lookup yields CDR1 SQVTM and CDR2 ANQGSEA. V shed 8 bases and J 0 bases; nucleotides not matched to a gene: 2. CDR3 sequence reads: CSSSGGSTDTQYF. CDR3 bases: TGCAGCTCTAGCGGGGGTAGCACAGATACGCAGTATTTT.